Detailed here is one TCR beta chain. The data were obtained in a study of T cells after somatic rescue of genetic block. V shed 10 bases and J 8 bases; nucleotides not matched to a gene: 8. CDR1 SNHLY and CDR2 FYNNEI come from the germline V gene. The CDR3 is made up of 14 amino acids. Some clones are missing from TCRdb's copy, which holds only in-frame ones; the method was immunoSEQ multiplex PCR. Here the sample spans tens of thousands of clones, roughly nine tenths being singletons. The specimen sequenced was peripheral blood mononuclear cells (PBMCs). This clonotype was sampled from a man in his forties or fifties. The chain employs TRBV2 and TRBJ2-1; TRBD2 agrees at 13 bases. CDR3 sequence (DNA): TGTGCCACCACGACTAGCGGGAGGCTATATGAGCAGTTCTTC. It codes for CATTTSGRLYEQFF.